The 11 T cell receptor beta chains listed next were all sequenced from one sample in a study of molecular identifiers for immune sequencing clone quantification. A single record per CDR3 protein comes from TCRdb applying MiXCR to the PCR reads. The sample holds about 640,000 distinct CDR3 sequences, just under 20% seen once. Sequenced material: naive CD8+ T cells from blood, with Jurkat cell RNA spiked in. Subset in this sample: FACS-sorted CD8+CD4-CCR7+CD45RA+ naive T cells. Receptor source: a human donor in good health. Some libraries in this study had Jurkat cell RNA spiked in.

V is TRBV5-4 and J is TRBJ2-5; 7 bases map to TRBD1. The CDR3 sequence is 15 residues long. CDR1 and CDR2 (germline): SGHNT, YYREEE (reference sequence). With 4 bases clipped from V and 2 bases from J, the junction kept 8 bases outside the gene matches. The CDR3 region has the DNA TGTGCCAGCAGCATAGACAGGGAACCACAAGAGACCCAGTACTTC. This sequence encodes CASSIDREPQETQYF.

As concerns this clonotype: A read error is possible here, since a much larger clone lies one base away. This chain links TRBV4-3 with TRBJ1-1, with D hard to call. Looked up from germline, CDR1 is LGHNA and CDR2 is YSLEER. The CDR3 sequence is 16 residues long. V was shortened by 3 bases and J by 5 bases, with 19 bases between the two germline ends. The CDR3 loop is CASSHEGPTGITEAFF. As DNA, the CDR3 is TGCGCCAGCAGCCACGAGGGCCCTACCGGTATTACTGAAGCTTTCTTT.

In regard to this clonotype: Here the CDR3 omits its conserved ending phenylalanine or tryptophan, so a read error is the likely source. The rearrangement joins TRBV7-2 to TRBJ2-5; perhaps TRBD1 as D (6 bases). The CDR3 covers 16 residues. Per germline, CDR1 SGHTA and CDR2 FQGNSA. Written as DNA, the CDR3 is TGTGCCGGCAGCGCCCGGGACACCTGGTACCAAGAGACCCAGTACTAC. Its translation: CAGSARDTWYQETQYY.

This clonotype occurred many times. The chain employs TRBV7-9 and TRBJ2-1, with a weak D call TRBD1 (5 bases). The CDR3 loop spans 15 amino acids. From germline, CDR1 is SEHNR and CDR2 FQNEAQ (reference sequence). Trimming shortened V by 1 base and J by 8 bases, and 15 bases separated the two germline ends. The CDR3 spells CASSLGAGLSYEQFF. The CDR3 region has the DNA TGTGCCAGCAGCTTAGGGGCAGGGCTCAGCTATGAGCAGTTCTTC.

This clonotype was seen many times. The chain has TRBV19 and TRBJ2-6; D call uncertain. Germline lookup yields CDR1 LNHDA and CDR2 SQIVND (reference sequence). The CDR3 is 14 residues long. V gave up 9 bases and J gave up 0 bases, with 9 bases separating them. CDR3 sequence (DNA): TGTGCCAGCGAACTGGACTCTGGGGCCAACGTCCTGACTTTC. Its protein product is CASELDSGANVLTF.

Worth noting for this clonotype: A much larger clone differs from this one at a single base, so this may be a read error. This CDR3 is CASSPLKGDHFTDTQYF. As DNA, the CDR3 is TGTGCCAGCAGCCCTCTTAAGGGGGACCACTTCACAGATACGCAGTATTTT. V and J are TRBV7-8 and TRBJ2-3; D perhaps matches TRBD1 (6 bases). The CDR3 length is 17 residues. Germline-derived CDR1 and CDR2 are SGHVS and FQNEAQ. The V and J ends lost 5 bases and 2 bases respectively, with 20 bases between them.

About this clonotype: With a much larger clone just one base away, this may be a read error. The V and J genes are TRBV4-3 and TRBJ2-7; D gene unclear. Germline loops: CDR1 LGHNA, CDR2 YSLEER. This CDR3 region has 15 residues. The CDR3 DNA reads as TGCGCCAGCAGCCAAGATGGGGTCCAGTCCTACGGGCAGTACTTC. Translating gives CASSQDGVQSYGQYF.

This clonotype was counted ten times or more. CDR3 residues: CASSQQAGRTGFSGNTIYF. The CDR3 DNA sequence: TGTGCCAGCAGCCAGCAGGCGGGGAGGACAGGATTCTCTGGAAACACCATATATTTT. The V call is TRBV7-9, the J call TRBJ1-3, with 7 positions matching TRBD1. The CDR3 covers 19 residues. Germline loops: CDR1 SEHNR, CDR2 FQNEAQ (reference sequence). Losses at the gene ends were 5 bases for V and 0 bases for J; bases not matched to a gene: 16.

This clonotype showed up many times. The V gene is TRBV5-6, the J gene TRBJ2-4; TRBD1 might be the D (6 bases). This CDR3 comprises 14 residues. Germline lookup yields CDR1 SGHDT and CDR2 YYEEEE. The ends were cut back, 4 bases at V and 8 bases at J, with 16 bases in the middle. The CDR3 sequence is CASSPGHGRYIQYF. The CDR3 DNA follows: TGTGCCAGCAGCCCGGGACACGGCCGGTACATTCAGTACTTC.

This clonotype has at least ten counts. CDR3 coding DNA: TGTGCCAGCAGCTTAGCCGATCCGAACACTGAAGCTTTCTTT. It specifies CASSLADPNTEAFF. The chain joins TRBV7-9 to TRBJ1-1, with D hard to call. From germline, CDR1 is SEHNR and CDR2 FQNEAQ (reference sequence). Trimming took off 0 bases at V and 1 base at J, with 6 bases between the two ends. The CDR3 extends over 14 amino acids.

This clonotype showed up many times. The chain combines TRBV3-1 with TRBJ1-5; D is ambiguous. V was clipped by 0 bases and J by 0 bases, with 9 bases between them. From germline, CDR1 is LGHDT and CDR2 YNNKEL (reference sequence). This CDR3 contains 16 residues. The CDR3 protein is CASSQDGRNSNQPQHF. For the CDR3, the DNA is TGTGCCAGCAGCCAAGATGGCAGAAATAGCAATCAGCCCCAGCATTTT.